These 6 T cell receptor beta chains were all obtained from the same sample, sequenced in a study of TIL therapy for anti-PD-1-resistant metastatic lung cancer. This was the immunoSEQ v3 assay. The repertoire was sequenced with immunoSEQ multiplex PCR; TCRdb's copy has only in-frame clones and lacks some. This table has fewer than 20,000 clones, over 70% appearing once. Regarding time point: pre-treatment sample, taken before nivolumab and TIL therapy. Sequenced here: blood, sampled at baseline. These receptor sequences come from a person aged 25 to 79 with non-small cell lung cancer.

CDR3 DNA: TGTGCCAGCAGCCCCGGGTGGGGAAGCTACACAGATACGCAGTATTTT. This gives the protein CASSPGWGSYTDTQYF. The chain joins TRBV7-2 to TRBJ2-3; no clear D. The CDR3 extends over 16 amino acids. Trimming stripped 5 bases from V and 2 bases from J, with 17 bases between. Germline loops: CDR1 SGHTA, CDR2 FQGNSA.

This clone was found a few times. V gene TRBV15 combines with J gene TRBJ2-5; tentative D call: TRBD2 (5 bases). The CDR3 sequence is 16 residues long. Deletions cut 1 base from V and 5 bases from J, with 17 bases between. In germline, CDR1 is LNHNV, CDR2 YYDKDF (reference sequence). CDR3 DNA sequence: TGTGCCACCAGCAGAGGGGGAGACCGATTAGGGGAGACCCAGTACTTC. Translated: CATSRGGDRLGETQYF.

This chain joins TRBV7-2 and TRBJ2-3; D not resolved. Germline V lookup: CDR1 SGHTA, CDR2 FQGNSA. The length of the CDR3 is 14 residues. Trimming shortened V by 2 bases and J by 1 base, and 7 bases separated the two germline ends. For the CDR3, the DNA is TGTGCCAGCAGCTTATATGGGGGCACAGATACGCAGTATTTT. This gives the protein CASSLYGGTDTQYF.

The chain combines TRBV7-3 with TRBJ2-3, with no clear D. The V end lost 2 bases, the J end lost 2 bases, and 5 bases lay between the germline ends. The CDR3 is made up of 13 amino acids. Looked up from germline, CDR1 is SGHTA and CDR2 is FQGTGA. Here the CDR3 reads CASSLFDTDTQYF. CDR3 coding DNA: TGTGCCAGCAGCTTATTCGACACAGATACGCAGTATTTT.

This clone was seen just once. The chain joins TRBV11-3 to TRBJ2-3; no firm D call. The CDR3 totals 16 residues. Germline CDR1 is SGHNT and CDR2 is YENEEA. Trimming cost V 1 base and J 1 base, with 12 bases left between them. CDR3 coding DNA: TGTGCCAGCAGCTTAGGAGTTGATATCCGCACAGATACGCAGTATTTT. It specifies CASSLGVDIRTDTQYF.

There are a few counts of this clone. This chain connects TRBV29-1 to TRBJ2-5; D gene unclear. Germline loops: CDR1 SQVTM, CDR2 ANQGSEA. Trimming removed 7 bases from V and 2 bases from J, with 11 bases in between. This CDR3 has 12 amino acids. The DNA for the CDR3 is TGCAGCGGTCGCCTGGATCAAGAGACCCAGTACTTC. Translating it yields CSGRLDQETQYF. The entire variable domain, with the rest obtained from reference TRBV29-1 and TRBJ2-5, is as follows: SAVISQKPSRDICQRGTSLTIQCQVDSQVTMMFWYRQQPGQSLTLIATANQGSEATYESGFVIDKFPISRPNLTFSTLTVSNMSPEDSSIYLCSGRLDQETQYFGPGTRLLVL.